Only one count was recorded for the clone carrying this T cell receptor beta chain. Its antigen is unidentified. The record originates from a study of PD-L1 blockade in urothelial cancer. Overall study context: Reported median T cell count for blood samples was around 150,000.

Study-level findings and limits: Pretreatment TCR clonality in blood, when below the median, was predictive of better survival.

The CDR3 totals 17 residues. Germline CDR1 is SGDLS and CDR2 is YYNGEE. The V segment lost 0 bases and the J segment 0 bases; nucleotides outside the gene matches: 4. Sequenced by immunoSEQ multiplex PCR; TCRdb stores in-frame clones only, minus some. The sample has approximately 80,000 clones; about four fifths are singletons. Patients' urothelial carcinoma was locally advanced or metastatic. This clonotype was sampled from a man between 65 and 85 years old with urothelial cancer. The chain carries TRBV9 and TRBJ1-3, with 9 positions matching TRBD1. Sequenced here: PBMCs, sampled around atezolizumab (anti-PD-L1) treatment. CDR3 loop: CASSVGTGVSSGNTIYF. The DNA of the CDR3 is TGTGCCAGCAGCGTAGGGACAGGGGTTAGCTCTGGAAACACCATATATTTT.